This TCR beta chain originates from a study of blood T cell repertoires in COVID-19. CDR1 and CDR2 (germline): SSHAT, FNYEAQ (reference sequence). Losses at the gene ends were 3 bases for V and 1 base for J; bases not matched to a gene: 4. The CDR3 has 16 residues. This table comes from immunoSEQ multiplex PCR, and its TCRdb copy is limited to in-frame clones, with some not included. The data contain hundreds of thousands of clones, approximately 91% of them singletons. Seattle cases were enrolled at active infection and followed longitudinally. This sequence joins TRBV7-7 and TRBJ2-2, with 8 bases lining up with TRBD1. The sequencing sample was made of peripheral blood. This sequence originates from a woman in her 50s with COVID-19, enrolled during active disease. CDR3 sequence reads: CASSFGTGGNTGELFF. CDR3 DNA sequence: TGTGCCAGCAGCTTTGGGACAGGAGGGAACACCGGGGAGCTGTTTTTT.